Reported below is one TCR beta chain. Measured with immunoSEQ multiplex PCR; TCRdb has only the in-frame clones, and not every one. The table records around 80,000 clones, about 91% of them present only once. This record belongs to a study of T cell changes during pregnancy in multiple sclerosis. The specimen comprised peripheral blood, sampled before pregnancy. The sequence was collected from a female donor with multiple sclerosis, enrolled in a pregnancy study.

The CDR3 DNA follows: TGTGCCAGCAGAAGTAGCGGGGGCCCCGATCCCCCCTACGAGCAGTACTTC. Its protein is CASRSSGGPDPPYEQYF. The rearrangement links TRBV7-9 to TRBJ2-7, with 9 bases that match TRBD2. Germline CDR1 is SEHNR and CDR2 is FQNEAQ (reference sequence). This CDR3 is 17 amino acids long. After removal of 6 bases from V and 2 bases from J, the junction contained 14 bases not matched to a gene.